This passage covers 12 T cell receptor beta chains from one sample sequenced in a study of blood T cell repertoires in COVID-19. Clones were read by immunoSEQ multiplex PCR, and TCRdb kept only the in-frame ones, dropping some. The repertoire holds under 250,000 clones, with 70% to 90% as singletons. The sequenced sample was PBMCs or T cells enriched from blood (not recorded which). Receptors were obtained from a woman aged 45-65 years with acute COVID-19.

The CDR3 DNA reads TGTGCCAGCAGTTCGGGACAGGGGTCGGCCATTCAGTACTTC. This translates into CASSSGQGSAIQYF. The chain joins TRBV6-5 to TRBJ2-4; 10 bases line up with TRBD1. The V gene end was trimmed by 4 bases and the J gene end by 9 bases; junction bases not matched to a gene: 6. The CDR3 runs 14 residues. Per germline, CDR1 MNHEY and CDR2 SVGAGI.

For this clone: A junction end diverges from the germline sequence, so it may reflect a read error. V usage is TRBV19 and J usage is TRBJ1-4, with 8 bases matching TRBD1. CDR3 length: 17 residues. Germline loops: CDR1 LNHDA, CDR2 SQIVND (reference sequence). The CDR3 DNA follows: TGTGCCAGTAGTAGTGATTCCCAGGGGGCAACTAATGAAAAGCTGTTTTTT. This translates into CASSSDSQGATNEKLFF. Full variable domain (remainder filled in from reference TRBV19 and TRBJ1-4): DGGITQSPKYLFRKEGQNVTLSCEQNLNHDAMYWYRQDPGQGLRLIYYSQIVNDFQKGDIAEGYSVSREKKESFPLTVTSAQKNPTAFYLCASSSDSQGATNEKLFFGSGTQLSVL.

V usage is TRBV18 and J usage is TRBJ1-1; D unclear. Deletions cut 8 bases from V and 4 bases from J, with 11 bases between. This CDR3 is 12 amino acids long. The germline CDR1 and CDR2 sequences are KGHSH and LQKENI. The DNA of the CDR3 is TGTGCCAGCCGACTTCCTAGCACTGAAGCTTTCTTT. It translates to CASRLPSTEAFF.

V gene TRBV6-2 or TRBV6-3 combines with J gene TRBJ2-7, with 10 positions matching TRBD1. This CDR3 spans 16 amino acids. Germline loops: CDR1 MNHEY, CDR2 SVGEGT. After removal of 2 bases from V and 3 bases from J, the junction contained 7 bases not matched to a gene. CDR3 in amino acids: CASSYPGRDRGYEQYF. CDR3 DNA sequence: TGTGCCAGCAGTTACCCGGGCCGGGACAGGGGCTACGAGCAGTACTTC.

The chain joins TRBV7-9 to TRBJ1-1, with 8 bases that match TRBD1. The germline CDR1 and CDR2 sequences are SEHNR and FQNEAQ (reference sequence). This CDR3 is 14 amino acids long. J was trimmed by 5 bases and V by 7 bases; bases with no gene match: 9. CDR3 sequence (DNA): TGTGCCAGCATCGCGGACAGGGCGCCAACTGAAGCTTTCTTT. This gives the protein CASIADRAPTEAFF.

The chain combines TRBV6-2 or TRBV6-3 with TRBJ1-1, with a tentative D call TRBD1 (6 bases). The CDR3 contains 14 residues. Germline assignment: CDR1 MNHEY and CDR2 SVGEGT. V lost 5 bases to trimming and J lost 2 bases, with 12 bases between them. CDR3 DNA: TGTGCCAGCAGTATGACAGGAGGTAACACTGAAGCTTTCTTT. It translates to CASSMTGGNTEAFF.

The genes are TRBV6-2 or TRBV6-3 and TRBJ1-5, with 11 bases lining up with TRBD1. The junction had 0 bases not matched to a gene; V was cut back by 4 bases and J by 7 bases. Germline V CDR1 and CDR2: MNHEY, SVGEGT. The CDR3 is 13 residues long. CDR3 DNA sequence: TGTGCCAGCAGTTGGACAGGGGGCCAGCCCCAGCATTTT. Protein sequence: CASSWTGGQPQHF.

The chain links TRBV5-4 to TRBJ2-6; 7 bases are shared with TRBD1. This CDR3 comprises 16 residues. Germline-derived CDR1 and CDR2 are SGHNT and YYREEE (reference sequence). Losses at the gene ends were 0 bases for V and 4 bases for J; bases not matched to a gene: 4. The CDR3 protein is CASSLGQGYGANVLTF. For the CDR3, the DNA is TGTGCCAGCAGCTTGGGACAGGGATACGGGGCCAACGTCCTGACTTTC.

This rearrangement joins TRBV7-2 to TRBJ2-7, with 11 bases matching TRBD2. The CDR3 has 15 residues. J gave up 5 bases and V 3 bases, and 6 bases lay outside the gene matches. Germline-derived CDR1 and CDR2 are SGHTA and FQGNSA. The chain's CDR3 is CASSFLAGGRDEQYF. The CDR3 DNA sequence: TGTGCCAGCAGCTTTCTAGCGGGGGGCAGGGACGAGCAGTACTTC.

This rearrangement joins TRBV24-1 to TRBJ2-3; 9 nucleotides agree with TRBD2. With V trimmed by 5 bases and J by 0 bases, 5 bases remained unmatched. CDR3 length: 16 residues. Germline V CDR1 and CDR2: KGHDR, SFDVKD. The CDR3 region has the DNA TGTGCCACCAGTGCGGGGCTAGCGGGGAGCACAGATACGCAGTATTTT. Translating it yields CATSAGLAGSTDTQYF.

CDR3 coding DNA: TGTGCCAGCAGGCTCCATGGGACAGGGGTTAATGGCTACACCTTC. Translated, it gives CASRLHGTGVNGYTF. This rearrangement joins TRBV11-2 to TRBJ1-2, with 10 bases aligning to TRBD1. This CDR3 has 15 amino acids. Germline CDR1 is SGHAT and CDR2 is FQNNGV. The trim removed 6 bases at V and 6 bases at J, leaving 10 bases unmatched.

Here the CDR3 DNA reads TGCAGTGCTGCCCCAACGGACGAGCAGTACTTC. This encodes CSAAPTDEQYF. The J gene is TRBJ2-7, the V gene TRBV20-1; unclear D gene. The CDR3 is 11 residues long. V gave up 5 bases and J gave up 5 bases, with 10 bases separating them. The V gene's germline CDR1 is DFQATT and CDR2 SNEGSKA (reference sequence).